The rows below give T cell receptor beta chains drawn from one sample of a study of cytomegalovirus exposure and HLA in healthy donors. The assay was immunoSEQ multiplex PCR, and TCRdb's table has in-frame clones only and misses some. In the table there are about 130,000 clones, around 74% of which are singletons. Sequenced sample: PBMCs. These receptors were taken from a male donor in good health and CMV-seronegative. Each CDR3 is given with its conserved first and last residue. The size of a clone is reported for some rows only, either as once, few or many, or as a class for expanded clones.

>TRBV7-8|NA
CASSLDLRAGGGRYNEQFF
>TRBV27|NA
CASSLWSVQGGNEQFF
>TRBV7-9|NA
CASSPGQTGHEQYF
>TRBV29-1|NA
CSVGLSGFTDTQYF
>TRBV7-9|once
CASSSETSYEQYF
>TRBV11-2|NA
CASHLGTSGRGETQYF
>TRBV5-4|NA
CASSLKTGEAVYGYTF
>TRBV5-1|NA
CASSPGTSWRGYNEQFF
>TRBV5-4|NA
CASSYRTGFTGELFF
>TRBV28|NA
CASSPGTRRETQYF
>TRBV7-2|NA
CASSLALTGNSPLHF
>TRBV19|NA
CASRPRGQETQYF
>TRBV18|NA
CASSPEQGYMNTEAFF
>TRBV5-4|NA
CASSKGAVTEAFF
>TRBV27|NA
CASSFSSGGETQYF
>TRBV5-6|NA
CASSHTGERNQPQHF
>TRBV4-3|NA
CASSQVGGQETQYF
>TRBV19|NA
CASSRQESSYEQYF
>TRBV7-6|once
CASRPRLLSSYNEQFF
>TRBV5-8|few
CASSRQGAPEQFF
>TRBV7-9|NA
CASSPRDRTVNEQFF
>TRBV28|NA
CASSLGGRGYEQYF
>TRBV7-2|NA
CASSLAARSNYGYTF
>TRBV11-2|few
CASSLVTTGTGELFF
>TRBV25-1|NA
CASIGGSHEQYF
>TRBV28|NA
CASSPGTGGGEKLFF
>TRBV4-3|NA
CASSPKLTGELFF
>TRBV18|NA
CASSPARSYEQYF
>TRBV29-1|NA
CSVTGTGAFGELFF
>TRBV7-3|once
CASSPDSLTGELFF
>TRBV7-9|NA
CASSLDRLVADTQYF
>TRBV5-6|NA
CASSLPGLAGASTDTQYF
>TRBV2|NA
CASKGTSESNYQFF
>TRBV5-1|NA
CASSFTVTGELFF
>TRBV9|few
CASSASEGYTF
>TRBV18|NA
CASSPRRGAGGDEQFF
>TRBV2|once
CASSEFGQPNTEAFF
>TRBV7-2|NA
CASSLVGRQPQHF
>TRBV5-6|NA
CASSFEAGLGNSPLHF
>TRBV7-9|NA
CASSSQLANTGELFF
>TRBV7-2|NA
CASSARTGGGYGYTF
>TRBV6-5|NA
CASSYSAGAKSGELFF
>TRBV11-2|NA
CASSAAGLANTGELFF
>TRBV6-1|NA
CASIGWEGGNQPQHF
>TRBV7-2|NA
CASRVGAGRELDTGELFF
>TRBV28|NA
CASSFYLQGNEKLFF
>TRBV15|once
CATSRGELRGIENYGYTF
>TRBV7-9|NA
CASSLGQTGLAGNNEQFF
>TRBV28|few
CATTRETQYF
>TRBV7-9|NA
CASSLAGGTGPYSNQPQHF
>TRBV28|NA
CASSINRAQDTEAFF
>TRBV5-1|NA
CASSLGQGAGGYTF
>TRBV27|NA
CASSLRRLGATNTGELFF
>TRBV5-8|NA
CASSLDYSYEQYF
>TRBV6-1|NA
CATFRGTGSSYEQYF